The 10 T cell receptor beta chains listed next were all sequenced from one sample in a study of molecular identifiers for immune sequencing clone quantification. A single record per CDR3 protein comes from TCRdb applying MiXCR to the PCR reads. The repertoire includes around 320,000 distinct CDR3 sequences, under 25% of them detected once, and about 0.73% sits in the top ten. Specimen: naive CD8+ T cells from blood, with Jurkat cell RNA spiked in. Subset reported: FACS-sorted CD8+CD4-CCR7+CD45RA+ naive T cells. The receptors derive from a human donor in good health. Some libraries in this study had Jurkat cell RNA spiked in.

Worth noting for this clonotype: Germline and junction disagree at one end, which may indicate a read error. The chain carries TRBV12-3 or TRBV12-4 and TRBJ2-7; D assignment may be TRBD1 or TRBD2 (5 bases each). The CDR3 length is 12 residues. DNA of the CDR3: TGTGCCAGCAGTTTAGGAGGGGACGAGCTGTACTTC. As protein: CASSLGGDELYF.

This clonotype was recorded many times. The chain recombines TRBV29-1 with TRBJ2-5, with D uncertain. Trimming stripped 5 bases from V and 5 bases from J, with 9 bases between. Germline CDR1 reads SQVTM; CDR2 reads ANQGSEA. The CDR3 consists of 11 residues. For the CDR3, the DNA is TGCAGCGTTACATGGTTGGAGACCCAGTACTTC. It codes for CSVTWLETQYF.

The CDR3 coding sequence is TGTGCCAGCAGTCCTTACCCGGGGACAGGGGGTCCCTACGAGCAGTACTTC. Translated, it gives CASSPYPGTGGPYEQYF. This sequence joins TRBV28 and TRBJ2-7; TRBD1 agrees at 11 bases. CDR3 length: 17 amino acids. CDR1 and CDR2 (germline): MDHEN, SYDVKM. Trimming at V came to 5 bases and at J to 2 bases, leaving 11 bases not matched to a gene.

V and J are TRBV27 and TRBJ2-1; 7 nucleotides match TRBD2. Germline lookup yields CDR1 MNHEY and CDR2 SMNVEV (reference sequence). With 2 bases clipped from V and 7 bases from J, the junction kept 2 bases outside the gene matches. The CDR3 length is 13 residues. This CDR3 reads CASSLGTKNEQFF. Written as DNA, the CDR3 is TGTGCCAGCAGTTTAGGGACTAAAAATGAGCAGTTCTTC.

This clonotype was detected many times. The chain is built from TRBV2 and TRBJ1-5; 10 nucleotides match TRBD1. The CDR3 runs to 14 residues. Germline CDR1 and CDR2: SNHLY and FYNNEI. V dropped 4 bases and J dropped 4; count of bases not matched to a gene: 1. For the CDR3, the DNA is TGTGCCAGCAGTGGGGGACAGGGGAATCAGCCCCAGCATTTT. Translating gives CASSGGQGNQPQHF.

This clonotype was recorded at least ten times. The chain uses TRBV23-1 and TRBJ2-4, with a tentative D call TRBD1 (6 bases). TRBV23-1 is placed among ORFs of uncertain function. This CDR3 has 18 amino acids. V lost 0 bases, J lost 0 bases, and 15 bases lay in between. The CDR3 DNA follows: TGCGCCAGCAGTCAATCCAGTCCGGGACAAATAGCCAAAAACATTCAGTACTTC. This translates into CASSQSSPGQIAKNIQYF.

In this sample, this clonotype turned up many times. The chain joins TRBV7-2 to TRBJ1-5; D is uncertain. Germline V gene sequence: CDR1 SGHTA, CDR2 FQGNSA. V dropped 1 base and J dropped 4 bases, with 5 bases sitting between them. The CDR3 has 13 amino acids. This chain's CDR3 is CASSLDTNQPQHF. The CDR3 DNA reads TGTGCCAGCAGCTTAGACACAAATCAGCCCCAGCATTTT.

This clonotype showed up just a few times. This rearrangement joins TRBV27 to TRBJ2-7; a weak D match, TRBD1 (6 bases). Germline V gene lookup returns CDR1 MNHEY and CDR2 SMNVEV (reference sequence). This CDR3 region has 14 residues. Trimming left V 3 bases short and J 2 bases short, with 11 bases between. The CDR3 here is CASSFRDTAYEQYF. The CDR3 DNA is TGTGCCAGCAGTTTCCGGGACACAGCCTACGAGCAGTACTTC.

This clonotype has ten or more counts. The CDR3 loop is CASSSTGPSTEAFF. The CDR3 DNA sequence: TGTGCCAGCAGTTCGACAGGTCCGTCCACTGAAGCTTTCTTT. The chain uses TRBV27 and TRBJ1-1; TRBD1 is a possible D gene (6 bases). The CDR3 is made up of 14 amino acids. The germline V gene encodes CDR1 MNHEY and CDR2 SMNVEV (reference sequence). Trimming removed 4 bases at V and 4 bases at J, with 13 bases between.

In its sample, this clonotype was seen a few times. The CDR3 spells CASSTLAGLNSPLHF. CDR3 coding DNA: TGTGCCAGCAGTACTCTAGCAGGGTTAAACTCACCCCTCCACTTT. The chain couples TRBV27 to TRBJ1-6; tentative D call: TRBD1 (5 bases). V lost 5 bases, J lost 10 bases, and 18 bases lay in between. The CDR3 runs to 15 residues. Germline V gene lookup returns CDR1 MNHEY and CDR2 SMNVEV (reference sequence).